This TCR beta chain was identified in a study of blood T cell repertoires in COVID-19. Overall study context: There were acute and convalescent COVID-19 samples, and they came from the United States, Italy and Spain. T cells, B-cell-depleted T cells, or PBMCs provided the cDNA or gDNA that served as material.

Methods used by the authors: By means of reference gene primer amplification, nucleated cell counts were estimated. Using immunoSEQ multiplex PCR, the repertoire was profiled, and TCRdb retains in-frame clones only, with some absent. V, J and clone size are taken as reported in that table, and D and trimming were inferred from the DNA itself. The sample consists of around 140,000 clones, around 84% of them appearing once. The CDR3 consists of 17 residues. Looked up from germline, CDR1 is SNHLY and CDR2 is FYNNEI. Between the trimmed V and J ends, which lost 8 bases and 3 bases, there was a span of 23 bases.

Sample: peripheral blood. The V gene is TRBV2, the J gene TRBJ1-3, with TRBD1 as a possible D gene (6 bases). The source of this sequence is a woman aged 60-75 years with acute or convalescent COVID-19. Written as DNA, the CDR3 is TGTGCCAGCGAAGGGTCACGGGGGGGCTTAGGTGGAAACACCATATATTTT. Protein sequence: CASEGSRGGLGGNTIYF.